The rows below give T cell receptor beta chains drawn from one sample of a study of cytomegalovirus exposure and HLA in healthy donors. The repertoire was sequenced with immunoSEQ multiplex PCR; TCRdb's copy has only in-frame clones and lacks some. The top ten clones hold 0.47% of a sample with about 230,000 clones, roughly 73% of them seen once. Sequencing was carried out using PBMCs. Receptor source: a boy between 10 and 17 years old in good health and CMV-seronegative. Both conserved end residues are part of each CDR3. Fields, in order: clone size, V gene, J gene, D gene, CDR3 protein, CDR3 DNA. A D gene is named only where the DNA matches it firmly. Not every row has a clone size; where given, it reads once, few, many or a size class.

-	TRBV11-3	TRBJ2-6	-	CASSYRGRENVLTF	TGTGCCAGCAGTTACAGGGGGAGGGAAAACGTCCTGACTTTC
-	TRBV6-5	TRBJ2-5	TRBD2	CASPWGGQETQYF	TGTGCCAGCCCCTGGGGGGGCCAAGAGACCCAGTACTTC
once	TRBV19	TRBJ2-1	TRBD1	CASSPTGFYNEQFF	TGTGCCAGTAGTCCGACAGGGTTCTACAATGAGCAGTTCTTC
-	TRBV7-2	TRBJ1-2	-	CASSLVDYGYTF	TGTGCCAGCAGCTTAGTCGACTATGGCTACACCTTC
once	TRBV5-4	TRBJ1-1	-	CASSLRSTEAFF	TGTGCCAGCAGCTTGCGGAGCACTGAAGCTTTCTTT
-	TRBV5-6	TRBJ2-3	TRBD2	CASSWRTSGVTDTQYF	TGTGCCAGCAGCTGGCGGACTAGCGGGGTCACAGATACGCAGTATTTT
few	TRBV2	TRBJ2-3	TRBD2	CASSEARTSGGTDTQYF	TGTGCCAGCAGTGAAGCGAGGACTAGCGGGGGCACAGATACGCAGTATTTT
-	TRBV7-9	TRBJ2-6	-	CASSSDIGGGANVLTF	TGTGCCAGCAGCTCGGACATTGGAGGGGGGGCCAACGTCCTGACTTTC
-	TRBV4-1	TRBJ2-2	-	CASSQALSVRGELFF	TGCGCCAGCAGCCAAGCTCTCAGTGTTCGAGGGGAGCTGTTTTTT
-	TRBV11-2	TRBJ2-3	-	CASSPPPSTDTQYF	TGTGCCAGCAGCCCTCCTCCTAGCACAGATACGCAGTATTTT
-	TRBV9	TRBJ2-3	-	CASTRGSTDTQYF	TGTGCCAGCACGAGGGGGAGCACAGATACGCAGTATTTT
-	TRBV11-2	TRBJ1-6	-	CASSLVRDSKNNSPLHF	TGTGCCAGCAGCTTAGTCCGGGACTCAAAGAACAATTCACCCCTCCACTTT
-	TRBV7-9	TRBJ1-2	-	CSSSFGQRDYTF	TGTTCCAGCAGCTTCGGACAGCGTGACTACACCTTC
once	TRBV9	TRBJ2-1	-	CASSQNQDNEQFF	TGTGCCAGCAGCCAAAACCAGGACAATGAGCAGTTCTTC
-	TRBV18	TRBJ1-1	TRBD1	CASSRDRMNTEAFF	TGTGCCAGCTCACGGGACAGGATGAACACTGAAGCTTTCTTT
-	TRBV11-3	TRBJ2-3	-	CASSLGGFTDTQYF	TGTGCCAGCAGCTTAGGAGGGTTCACAGATACGCAGTATTTT
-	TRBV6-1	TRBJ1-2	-	CALWAGAFTDYGYTF	TGTGCCCTCTGGGCAGGGGCTTTCACTGACTATGGCTACACCTTC
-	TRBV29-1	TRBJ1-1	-	CSVDEGTEAFF	TGCAGCGTTGACGAGGGTACTGAAGCTTTCTTT
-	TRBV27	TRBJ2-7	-	CASRSISSYEQYF	TGTGCCAGCAGGTCAATTAGCTCCTACGAGCAGTACTTC
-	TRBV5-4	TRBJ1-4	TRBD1	CASSSGTAKGKLFF	TGTGCCAGCAGCTCAGGGACAGCCAAGGGAAAACTGTTTTTT
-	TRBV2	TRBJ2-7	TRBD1	CASRIPGTGLYEQYF	TGTGCCAGCAGAATCCCCGGGACAGGCCTCTACGAGCAGTACTTC
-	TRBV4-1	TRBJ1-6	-	CASKPGLDNSPLHF	TGCGCCAGCAAACCCGGGTTAGACAATTCACCCCTCCACTTT
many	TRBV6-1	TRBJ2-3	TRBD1	CASSEGTGADTQYF	TGTGCCAGCAGTGAAGGGACAGGGGCAGATACGCAGTATTTT
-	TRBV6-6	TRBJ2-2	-	CASSYSSTGELFF	TGTGCCAGCAGTTACTCTAGCACCGGGGAGCTGTTTTTT
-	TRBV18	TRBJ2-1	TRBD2	CASSPGTSGRSSYNEQFF	TGTGCCAGCTCACCAGGGACTAGCGGGAGGTCTTCCTACAATGAGCAGTTCTTC
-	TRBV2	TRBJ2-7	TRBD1	CASSRQGYYEQYF	TGTGCCAGCTCGCGACAGGGGTATTACGAGCAGTACTTC
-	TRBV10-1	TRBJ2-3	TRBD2	CASSVGLAGPDTQYF	TGCGCCAGCAGTGTGGGACTAGCGGGACCAGATACGCAGTATTTT
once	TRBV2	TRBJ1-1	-	CASSGMGGVAFF	TGTGCCAGCAGCGGAATGGGGGGGGTAGCTTTCTTT
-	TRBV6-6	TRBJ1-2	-	CASRFDRMGGYTF	TGTGCCAGCAGATTCGACAGGATGGGTGGCTACACCTTC
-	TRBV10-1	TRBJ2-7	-	CASSRVRGSEQYF	TGCGCCAGCAGCCGAGTCCGGGGAAGCGAGCAGTACTTC
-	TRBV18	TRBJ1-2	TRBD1	CASSPETGKYGYTF	TGTGCCAGCTCACCGGAGACAGGGAAGTATGGCTACACCTTC
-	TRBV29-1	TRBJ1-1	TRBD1	CSANSDRENTEAFF	TGCAGCGCGAACTCGGACAGGGAGAACACTGAAGCTTTCTTT
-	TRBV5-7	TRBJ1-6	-	CASSLVQQTLNSPLHF	TGTGCCAGCAGCTTGGTTCAACAGACCCTTAATTCACCCCTCCACTTT
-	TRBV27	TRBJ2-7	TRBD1	CASSLSRTGVAEQYF	TGTGCCAGCAGTTTATCTCGGACAGGGGTTGCCGAGCAGTACTTC
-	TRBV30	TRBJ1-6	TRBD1	CAWSARNSNRGRGLFLLHF	TGTGCCTGGAGTGCCCGAAACTCCAACAGGGGACGGGGCCTTTTCCTCCTCCACTTT
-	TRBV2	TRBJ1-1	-	CASSGSRMNTEAFF	TGTGCCAGCAGTGGAAGCCGTATGAACACTGAAGCTTTCTTT
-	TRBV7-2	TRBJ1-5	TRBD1	CASSLVGTGYNQPQHF	TGTGCCAGCAGCTTAGTTGGGACAGGGTACAATCAGCCCCAGCATTTT
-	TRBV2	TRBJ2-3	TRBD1	CASSEDGQGTDTQYF	TGTGCCAGCAGTGAAGACGGACAGGGCACAGATACGCAGTATTTT
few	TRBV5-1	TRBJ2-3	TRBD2	CASSLELPSGGTDTQYF	TGCGCCAGCAGCTTGGAATTACCTAGCGGGGGCACAGATACGCAGTATTTT
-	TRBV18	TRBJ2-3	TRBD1	CASSPLPGQGTSTDTQYF	TGTGCCAGCTCACCATTGCCCGGACAGGGGACTAGCACAGATACGCAGTATTTT
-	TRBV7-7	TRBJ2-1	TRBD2	CASSLWGREGRNEQFF	TGTGCCAGCAGCTTATGGGGGCGGGAGGGGCGGAATGAGCAGTTCTTC
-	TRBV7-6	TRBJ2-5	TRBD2	CASSLEWGGAETQYF	TGTGCCAGCAGCTTAGAGTGGGGGGGTGCCGAGACCCAGTACTTC